This passage covers 24 T cell receptor beta chains from one sample sequenced in a study of cytomegalovirus exposure and HLA in healthy donors. PCR primers comprised 60 Vbeta and 13 Jbeta primers. The repertoire was sequenced with immunoSEQ multiplex PCR; TCRdb's copy has only in-frame clones and lacks some. This sample has over 55,000 clones, with 70% to 90% found just once. Sequenced input: PBMCs. The receptors stem from a male donor in good health and CMV-seronegative.

The rearrangement uses TRBV19 and TRBJ1-1, with 7 bases aligning to TRBD1. The V and J ends lost 8 bases and 11 bases, in that order; junction bases with no gene match: 8. Germline assignment: CDR1 LNHDA and CDR2 SQIVND (reference sequence). The CDR3 loop spans 11 amino acids. CDR3 nucleotide sequence: TGTGCCAGTGGGGACAGTGTATGGGCTTTCTTT. Translating gives CASGDSVWAFF.

The gene calls are TRBV30 and TRBJ2-7, with 8 bases identical to TRBD1. This CDR3 contains 15 residues. The germline CDR1 and CDR2 sequences are GTSNPN and SVGIG (reference sequence). The junction had 5 bases not matched to a gene; V was cut back by 0 bases and J by 1 base. The CDR3 here is CAWSVDRGPSYEQYF. The CDR3 DNA is TGTGCCTGGAGTGTAGACAGGGGTCCTTCCTACGAGCAGTACTTC.

CDR3 protein: CASSYSGGRKTQYF. The CDR3 DNA reads as TGTGCCAGCAGTTACTCAGGGGGTCGGAAGACCCAGTACTTC. This chain uses TRBV6-5 with TRBJ2-5, with D possibly TRBD1 on 6 matching bases. The CDR3 has 14 residues. V was trimmed by 0 bases and J by 6 bases, leaving 11 bases between them. Germline V CDR1 and CDR2: MNHEY, SVGAGI.

The table lists this clone with a few counts. The V call is TRBV29-1, the J call TRBJ2-7, with 8 bases aligning to TRBD1. V lost 5 bases to trimming and J lost 0 bases; unmatched junction nucleotides: 6. The CDR3 length is 14 residues. Germline values: CDR1 SQVTM, CDR2 ANQGSEA. DNA for the CDR3: TGCAGCGTTACCCGGACAGGGATCTCCTACGAGCAGTACTTC. Translating gives CSVTRTGISYEQYF.

The V gene is TRBV14, the J gene TRBJ2-3; D call uncertain. CDR3 size: 12 residues. V gave up 4 bases and J gave up 2 bases, with 4 bases separating them. Germline V gives CDR1 SGHDN, CDR2 FVKESK. This CDR3 reads CASSLLTDTQYF. CDR3 bases: TGTGCCAGCAGCCTTCTCACAGATACGCAGTATTTT.

The genes are TRBV11-3 and TRBJ1-2; TRBD1 aligns across 8 bases. Germline CDR1 SGHNT, CDR2 YENEEA. With V trimmed by 5 bases and J by 8 bases, 7 bases remained unmatched. The CDR3 spans 13 residues. The CDR3: CASSGGQGGGYTF. The CDR3 nucleotides are TGTGCCAGCAGCGGCGGACAGGGCGGAGGCTACACCTTC.

This chain uses TRBV6-1 with TRBJ1-4, with 10 bases matching TRBD1. CDR3 length: 15 residues. Trimming removed 10 bases from V and 7 bases from J; junction bases left unmatched: 12. CDR1 and CDR2 (germline): MNHNS, SASEGT. The CDR3 DNA sequence: TGTGCCACCGCTGCTCTCGGGACAGGGGTTGAAAAACTGTTTTTT. It codes for CATAALGTGVEKLFF.

The V call is TRBV27, the J call TRBJ2-7; 7 bases align to TRBD1. The CDR3 totals 14 residues. V lost 7 bases, J lost 7 bases, and 13 bases stayed unmatched. CDR1 and CDR2 from the germline V gene are MNHEY and SMNVEV (reference sequence). CDR3 in amino acids: CASNPRTGLFEQYF. In DNA, the CDR3 is TGTGCCAGCAATCCCCGGACAGGACTCTTTGAGCAGTACTTC.

V usage is TRBV9 and J usage is TRBJ2-3; 7 bases are shared with TRBD1. V gave up 10 bases and J gave up 0 bases; unmatched junction bases: 11. The CDR3 loop spans 15 amino acids. The germline gives CDR1 SGDLS, CDR2 YYNGEE. CDR3 bases: TGTGCCTGTACCGAGACAGGGCAGAGCACAGATACGCAGTATTTT. This translates into CACTETGQSTDTQYF. Supplemented by reference TRBV9 and TRBJ2-3, the full variable domain reads DSGVTQTPKHLITATGQRVTLRCSPRSGDLSVYWYQQSLDQGLQFLIQYYNGEERAKGNILERFSAQQFPDLHSELNLSSLELGDSALYFCACTETGQSTDTQYFGPGTRLTVL.

This chain joins TRBV11-2 and TRBJ2-3; 11 bases match TRBD2. Germline-derived CDR1 and CDR2 are SGHAT and FQNNGV. Trimming took 3 bases from V and 2 from J; bases not matched to a gene: 1. The length of the CDR3 is 15 residues. The CDR3 DNA is TGTGCCAGCAGCTTGACTAGCGGGGACACAGATACGCAGTATTTT. It is translated as CASSLTSGDTDTQYF.

This sequence joins TRBV27 and TRBJ1-5; perhaps TRBD1 as D (6 bases). CDR3 length equals 16 residues. Germline CDR1 MNHEY, CDR2 SMNVEV (reference sequence). Trimming cost V 0 bases and J 4 bases, with 13 bases left between them. CDR3 nucleotides: TGTGCCAGCAGTTTATCAGGGCAGGGGTATAATCAGCCCCAGCATTTT. Its translation is CASSLSGQGYNQPQHF.

This chain joins TRBV9 and TRBJ2-3, with 8 nucleotides matching TRBD2. This CDR3 contains 15 residues. The J segment lost 4 bases and the V segment lost 0 bases, leaving 4 bases of the junction unmatched. CDR1 and CDR2 (germline): SGDLS, YYNGEE. The CDR3 loop reads CASSVGGGSADTQYF. The CDR3 nucleotides are TGTGCCAGCAGCGTAGGCGGGGGGTCGGCAGATACGCAGTATTTT.

The chain carries TRBV6-5 and TRBJ1-2; TRBD1 aligns across 8 bases. Germline CDR1 MNHEY, CDR2 SVGAGI. This CDR3 has 15 amino acids. Trimming removed 5 bases from V and 0 bases from J; junction bases left unmatched: 5. DNA of the CDR3: TGTGCCAGCAGTCCACGGACAGGGACTAACTATGGCTACACCTTC. Protein product: CASSPRTGTNYGYTF.

This chain links TRBV5-1 with TRBJ2-7, with D perhaps matching TRBD2 (5 bases). The CDR3 consists of 15 residues. Germline CDR1 reads SGHRS; CDR2 reads YFSETQ. V was pared by 3 bases and J by 2 bases, with 15 bases between. The CDR3 here is CASSYLEDGTYEQYF. The DNA of the CDR3 is TGCGCCAGCAGCTATTTAGAGGACGGGACCTACGAGCAGTACTTC.

The rearrangement uses TRBV6-6 and TRBJ1-1, with D perhaps matching TRBD1 (6 bases). V lost 6 bases and J lost 4, with 12 bases in between. CDR1 and CDR2 from the germline V gene are MNHNY and SVGAGI (reference sequence). The CDR3 runs 13 residues. Written as DNA, the CDR3 is TGTGCCAGCAGATGGACAGAGAGCACTGAAGCTTTCTTT. Protein sequence: CASRWTESTEAFF.

CDR3 nucleotide sequence: TGTGCCAGCAGCCCCGGGACAGAAGGATCCGAGCAGTACTTC. Its translation is CASSPGTEGSEQYF. The genes are TRBV27 and TRBJ2-7, with TRBD1 identical over 7 bases. The length of the CDR3 is 14 residues. V trimming: 6 bases; J trimming: 6 bases; junction bases outside the gene matches: 11. Germline-derived CDR1 and CDR2 are MNHEY and SMNVEV (reference sequence).

V is TRBV5-1 and J is TRBJ2-5, with TRBD1 matching over 8 bases. Germline V CDR1 and CDR2: SGHRS, YFSETQ. The CDR3 length is 13 residues. The V segment lost 2 bases and the J segment 5 bases; nucleotides outside the gene matches: 2. DNA for the CDR3: TGCGCCAGCAGCTTTCAGGGGGCCGAGACCCAGTACTTC. Residues: CASSFQGAETQYF.

The CDR3 is CASSDRGYEQYF. In DNA, the CDR3 is TGTGCCAGCAGTGACAGGGGTTACGAGCAGTACTTC. The chain links TRBV2 to TRBJ2-7; TRBD1 might be the D (6 bases). With 3 bases removed from V and 4 bases from J, the gap between germline ends came to 7 bases. The germline V gene has CDR1 SNHLY and CDR2 FYNNEI. This CDR3 has 12 amino acids.

CDR3: CASSQEYRPGVVSYEQYF. CDR3 coding DNA: TGCGCCAGCAGCCAAGAATATCGCCCGGGAGTTGTGTCCTACGAGCAGTACTTC. The chain has TRBV4-3 and TRBJ2-7; TRBD2 is a possible D gene (6 bases). The V gene's germline CDR1 is LGHNA and CDR2 YSLEER. This CDR3 is 18 amino acids long. The V end was cut by 0 bases, the J end by 1 base, with 19 bases between.

The rearrangement uses TRBV7-2 and TRBJ2-1, with 12 positions matching TRBD2. This CDR3 contains 14 residues. Germline CDR1 reads SGHTA; CDR2 reads FQGNSA. Trimming took 2 bases from V and 15 from J; bases not matched to a gene: 8. The CDR3 region has the DNA TGTGCCAGCAGCTTAAGTAAGGCTAGCGGGGGGGGGTTCTTC. Protein: CASSLSKASGGGFF. Filled out from reference TRBV7-2 and TRBJ2-1, the complete variable domain reads GAGVSQSPSNKVTEKGKDVELRCDPISGHTALYWYRQSLGQGLEFLIYFQGNSAPDKSGLPSDRFSAERTGGSVSTLTIQRTQQEDSAVYLCASSLSKASGGGFFGPGTRLTVL.

CDR3 DNA sequence: TGTGCCAGCAGCTTGGGAGGGGGCGAGCAGTACTTC. It codes for CASSLGGGEQYF. The rearrangement uses TRBV5-4 and TRBJ2-7; D is possibly TRBD1 (6 bases). The CDR3 runs 12 residues. V dropped 0 bases and J dropped 6 bases, with 7 bases sitting between them. Germline values: CDR1 SGHNT, CDR2 YYREEE (reference sequence).

The chain is built from TRBV5-4 and TRBJ2-3, with 9 bases aligning to TRBD1. J lost 3 bases, V lost 1 base, and 6 bases had no gene match. Looked up from germline, CDR1 is SGHNT and CDR2 is YYREEE (reference sequence). This CDR3 is 16 amino acids long. CDR3 sequence (DNA): TGTGCCAGCAGCTTGCTCCAGGGACAGGGAACAGATACGCAGTATTTT. Encoded protein: CASSLLQGQGTDTQYF.

The rearrangement links TRBV21-1 to TRBJ1-6; TRBD1 was called by the table and not checked on the DNA. TRBV21-1 is a known pseudogene. The CDR3 extends over 14 amino acids. CDR3 sequence (DNA): TGTGCCAGCAGCAGGGCCCCGCCCAATTCACCCCTCCACTTT. Protein sequence: CASSRAPPNSPLHF.

This clone was counted between two and nine times. The genes are TRBV6-6 and TRBJ2-3; D may be TRBD2 (6 bases). This CDR3 has 15 residues. CDR1 MNHNY and CDR2 SVGAGI come from the germline V gene (reference sequence). Trimming took 4 bases from V and 2 from J, leaving 13 bases between them. The CDR3 protein is CASSLRGTDTDTQYF. CDR3 DNA sequence: TGTGCCAGCAGTTTGCGGGGAACGGACACAGATACGCAGTATTTT.